Included here is one T cell receptor (beta chain) sequence, with context. Isolation yielded PBMCs, at least 6.5 million per sample, in every case. The CDR3 runs 16 residues. The V end lost 0 bases, the J end lost 0 bases, and 12 bases lay between the germline ends. Germline lookup yields CDR1 SGDLS and CDR2 YYNGEE. The sample is drawn from a study of blood T cells in healthy people across ages. Combining a sample-barcoded 5' primer with a J-beta primer mix, a second PCR ran for roughly 6 to 12 cycles. In TCRdb, the 5' RACE reads were re-called with MiXCR into one record per CDR3 protein. In the table there are roughly 680,000 distinct CDR3 sequences, under 25% of which are singletons.

This chain connects TRBV9 to TRBJ2-5, with D perhaps TRBD2 (6 bases). The origin of this receptor is a man between 65 and 85 years old in good health. Sequencing was done on a sample of blood. This CDR3 is CASSVGTRDYQETQYF. The CDR3 DNA follows: TGTGCCAGCAGCGTAGGAACCCGGGACTACCAAGAGACCCAGTACTTC.